The rows below give T cell receptor beta chains drawn from one sample of a study of T cell responses to AZD1222 COVID-19 vaccine. Clones were sequenced by immunoSEQ multiplex PCR, and TCRdb holds only the in-frame ones, with some missing. The table records some 170,000 clones, 90% to 95% of them present only once. The sample in question was peripheral blood, obtained on day 0 of AZD1222 vaccination. The receptors here all came from an adult in good health. The CDR3 runs from the conserved cysteine through the conserved F or W. D genes are given only for firm matches. Clone size is stated in some rows and not others, as once, few, many or a class when expanded.

TRBV30,12,TRBJ1-2,-,-,CAWNGQLYGYTF,TGTGCCTGGAATGGACAGTTATATGGCTACACCTTC
TRBV7-7,14,TRBJ2-1,-,TRBD2,CASSRGGPGSEQFF,TGTGCTAGCAGTCGCGGGGGGCCGGGGAGTGAGCAGTTCTTC
TRBV27,11,TRBJ1-4,-,-,CASSGGEKLFF,TGTGCCAGCAGTGGAGGAGAAAAACTGTTTTTT
TRBV6-1,16,TRBJ1-2,-,-,CASSEVGTSANYGYTF,TGTGCCAGCAGTGAAGTAGGGACCTCTGCTAACTATGGCTACACCTTC
TRBV7-2,13,TRBJ1-2,-,-,CASRGASVYGYTF,TGTGCCAGCAGAGGGGCTTCCGTCTACGGCTACACCTTC
TRBV3-1/TRBV3-2,12,TRBJ2-3,-,-,CASSPQGDTQYF,TGTGCCAGCAGCCCACAGGGCGATACGCAGTATTTT
TRBV20-1,13,TRBJ2-1,-,-,CSASSLSYYEQFF,TGCAGTGCTAGTAGTTTGTCTTACTATGAGCAGTTCTTC
TRBV5-4,14,TRBJ2-5,-,TRBD2,CASSPGTSEETQYF,TGTGCCAGCAGCCCCGGGACTAGCGAAGAGACCCAGTACTTC
TRBV7-2,14,TRBJ1-2,-,-,CASSLDIGSYGYTF,TGTGCCAGCAGCTTAGACATAGGGAGCTATGGCTACACCTTC
TRBV5-4,15,TRBJ1-2,-,-,CASSGELNRLDGYTF,TGTGCCAGCAGCGGCGAGCTCAACCGGCTGGATGGCTACACCTTC
TRBV6-2/TRBV6-3,16,TRBJ2-6,-,-,CASSYSGGSGANVLTF,TGTGCCAGCAGTTACTCTGGCGGCAGCGGGGCCAACGTCCTGACTTTC
TRBV4-2,16,TRBJ1-5,-,-,CASSQVAGTPNQPQHF,TGTGCCAGCAGCCAGGTTGCCGGGACACCCAATCAGCCCCAGCATTTT
TRBV30,14,TRBJ1-6,-,TRBD1,CAWRRGTGDSPLHF,TGTGCCTGGAGACGAGGGACAGGGGATTCACCCCTCCACTTT
TRBV7-6,18,TRBJ1-2,-,TRBD1,CASSSLGQGARDNYGYTF,TGTGCCAGCAGCTCCCTTGGACAGGGGGCGCGGGATAACTATGGCTACACCTTC
TRBV2,14,TRBJ2-1,few,-,CASKSSGLYNEQFF,TGTGCCAGCAAGTCTTCCGGGCTCTACAATGAGCAGTTCTTC
TRBV6-5,16,TRBJ2-3,-,-,CASSYSIGGPVDTQYF,TGTGCCAGCAGTTACTCGATCGGGGGGCCGGTGGATACGCAGTATTTT
TRBV19,15,TRBJ2-7,-,-,CASRPRQGSEYEQYF,TGTGCCAGCCGTCCACGTCAGGGGAGTGAATACGAGCAGTACTTC
TRBV5-8,16,TRBJ2-7,-,TRBD1,CASSLAGTGVSYEQYF,TGTGCCAGCAGCTTGGCCGGGACAGGGGTTTCCTACGAGCAGTACTTC
TRBV2,14,TRBJ1-5,-,-,CASSENRGNQPQHF,TGTGCCAGCAGTGAAAACAGGGGCAATCAGCCCCAGCATTTT
TRBV27,16,TRBJ2-1,-,-,CASSLLGAAGNNEQFF,TGTGCCAGCTCCCTCTTAGGAGCGGCAGGGAATAATGAGCAGTTCTTC
TRBV30,15,TRBJ2-7,-,TRBD1,CAWSATDRGLHEQYF,TGTGCCTGGAGTGCCACAGACAGGGGGCTCCACGAGCAGTACTTC
TRBV5-1,14,TRBJ1-5,once,-,CASSLFQGSRPQHF,TGCGCCAGCAGCTTGTTCCAGGGATCCCGGCCCCAGCATTTT
TRBV5-8,13,TRBJ1-1,-,-,CASSLSMNTEAFF,TGTGCCAGCAGCTTAAGCATGAACACTGAAGCTTTCTTT
TRBV9,13,TRBJ2-2,-,-,CASSATGSGELFF,TGTGCCAGCAGCGCGACAGGTAGTGGGGAGCTGTTTTTT
TRBV3-1/TRBV3-2,15,TRBJ1-1,-,-,CASSSRQAPAVGAFF,TGTGCCAGCAGCTCCCGACAGGCCCCGGCGGTTGGGGCTTTCTTT
TRBV11-3,15,TRBJ2-4,-,-,CASSLLVGGGNIQYF,TGTGCCAGCAGCTTACTGGTCGGAGGAGGAAACATTCAGTACTTC
TRBV5-1,16,TRBJ1-6,-,-,CASSERGGQGSSPLHF,TGCGCCAGCAGCGAACGAGGAGGGCAGGGAAGTTCACCCCTCCACTTT
TRBV27,13,TRBJ2-5,-,-,CASSLRQQETQYF,TGTGCCAGCAGTTTGCGGCAGCAAGAGACCCAGTACTTC
TRBV11-3,15,TRBJ2-7,-,TRBD1,CASSLEGDSSYEQYF,TGTGCCAGCAGCTTAGAAGGGGACAGCTCCTACGAGCAGTACTTC
TRBV28,11,TRBJ1-2,-,TRBD1,CASSLRQGFTF,TGTGCCAGCAGTTTACGACAGGGCTTCACCTTC